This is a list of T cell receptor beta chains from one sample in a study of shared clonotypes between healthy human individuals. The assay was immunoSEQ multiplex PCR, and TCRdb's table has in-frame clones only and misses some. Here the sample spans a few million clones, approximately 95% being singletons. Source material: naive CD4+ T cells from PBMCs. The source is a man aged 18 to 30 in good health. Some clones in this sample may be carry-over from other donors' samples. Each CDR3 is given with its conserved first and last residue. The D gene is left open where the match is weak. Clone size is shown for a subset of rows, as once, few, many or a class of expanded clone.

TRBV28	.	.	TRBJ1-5	CASSLQSNQPQHF	TGTGCCAGCAGTTTACAGAGCAATCAGCCCCAGCATTTT
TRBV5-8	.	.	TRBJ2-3	CASRAGFGTQYF	TGTGCCAGCAGAGCAGGATTTGGAACGCAGTATTTT
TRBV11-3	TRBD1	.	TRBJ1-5	CASSVARDRGRSNQPQHF	TGTGCCAGCAGCGTGGCCCGGGACAGGGGAAGAAGCAATCAGCCCCAGCATTTT
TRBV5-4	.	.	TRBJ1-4	CASSFKGTETNEKLFF	TGTGCCAGCAGCTTTAAAGGGACGGAAACTAATGAAAAACTGTTTTTT
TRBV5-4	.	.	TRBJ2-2	CASSLGWGNTGELFF	TGTGCCAGCAGCTTGGGATGGGGAAACACCGGGGAGCTGTTTTTT
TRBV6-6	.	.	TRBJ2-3	CASKSSSTDTQYF	TGTGCCAGCAAATCGAGTTCCACAGATACGCAGTATTTT
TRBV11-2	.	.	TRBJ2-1	CASSLDRGSYNEQFF	TGTGCCAGCAGCTTAGACCGGGGGTCCTACAATGAGCAGTTCTTC
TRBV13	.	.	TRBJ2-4	CASSLGRGAKNIQYF	TGTGCCAGCAGCTTGGGGCGCGGGGCCAAAAACATTCAGTACTTC
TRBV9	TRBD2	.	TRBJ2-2	CASSVALAVNTGELFF	TGTGCCAGCAGCGTAGCCCTAGCGGTGAACACCGGGGAGCTGTTTTTT
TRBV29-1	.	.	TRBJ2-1	CSGAGYNEQFF	TGCAGCGGAGCAGGATACAATGAGCAGTTCTTC
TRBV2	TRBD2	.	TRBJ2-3	CASRLGLAGVKDTQYF	TGTGCCAGCAGATTGGGACTAGCGGGAGTAAAAGATACGCAGTATTTT
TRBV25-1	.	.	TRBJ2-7	CASSESQGIGEQYF	TGTGCCAGCAGTGAATCGCAGGGGATTGGTGAGCAGTACTTC
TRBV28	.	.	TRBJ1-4	CASSSPSGWPHEKLFF	TGTGCCAGCAGTTCTCCCTCAGGGTGGCCCCATGAAAAACTGTTTTTT
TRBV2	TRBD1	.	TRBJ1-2	CASRADSGGYGYTF	TGTGCCAGCAGGGCTGACTCAGGGGGCTATGGCTACACCTTC
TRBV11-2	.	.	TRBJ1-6	CASSLANSPLHF	TGTGCCAGCAGCTTAGCTAATTCACCCCTCCACTTT
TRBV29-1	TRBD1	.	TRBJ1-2	CSVGSRGQGNYGYTF	TGCAGCGTTGGGTCGAGGGGACAGGGGAACTATGGCTACACCTTC
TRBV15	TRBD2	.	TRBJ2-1	CATSSLGLAGVNEQFF	TGTGCCACCAGCAGCCTGGGGCTAGCGGGAGTCAATGAGCAGTTCTTC
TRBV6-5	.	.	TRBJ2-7	CASSYTTGWHYEQYF	TGTGCCAGCAGTTACACTACAGGGTGGCACTACGAGCAGTACTTC
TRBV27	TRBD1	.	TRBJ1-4	CASSSAGQGKKLFF	TGTGCCAGCAGTAGCGCGGGACAGGGAAAAAAACTGTTTTTT
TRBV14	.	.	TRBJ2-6	CASKREVSGANVLTF	TGTGCCAGCAAAAGGGAGGTCTCCGGGGCCAACGTCCTGACTTTC
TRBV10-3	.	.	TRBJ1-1	CAISEGTLVGLRAFF	TGTGCCATCAGTGAAGGGACACTCGTTGGCCTAAGAGCTTTCTTT
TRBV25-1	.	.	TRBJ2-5	CASSGRQYQETQYF	TGTGCCAGCAGTGGCCGACAGTACCAAGAGACCCAGTACTTC
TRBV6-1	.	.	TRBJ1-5	CATKGTANQPQHF	TGTGCCACCAAGGGCACAGCTAATCAGCCCCAGCATTTT
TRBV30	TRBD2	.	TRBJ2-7	CAYSRLGGYEQYF	TGTGCCTACTCCCGGCTGGGGGGGTACGAGCAGTACTTC
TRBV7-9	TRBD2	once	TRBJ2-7	CASSPRGREGTYEQYF	TGTGCCAGCAGCCCTCGGGGCAGGGAGGGTACCTACGAGCAGTACTTC
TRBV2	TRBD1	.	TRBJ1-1	CASRDRGGTEAFF	TGTGCCAGCAGAGACAGGGGTGGCACTGAAGCTTTCTTT
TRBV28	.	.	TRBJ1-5	CASSFAGSGNQPQHF	TGTGCCAGCAGTTTCGCAGGGTCTGGCAATCAGCCCCAGCATTTT
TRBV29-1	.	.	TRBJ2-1	CSVGYNEQFF	TGCAGCGTTGGTTACAATGAGCAGTTCTTC
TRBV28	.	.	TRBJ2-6	CASTPLMDRPSSGANVLTF	TGTGCCAGCACCCCCTTGATGGACCGCCCGTCCTCTGGGGCCAACGTCCTGACTTTC
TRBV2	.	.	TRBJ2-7	CASRKLKTGYEQYF	TGTGCCAGCAGAAAACTCAAGACAGGCTACGAGCAGTACTTC
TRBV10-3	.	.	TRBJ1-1	CAISPPGNTEAFF	TGTGCCATCAGCCCTCCGGGGAACACTGAAGCTTTCTTT
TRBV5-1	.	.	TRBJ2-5	CASSSSVPQPQETQYF	TGCGCCAGCAGCTCCTCCGTCCCCCAGCCGCAAGAGACCCAGTACTTC
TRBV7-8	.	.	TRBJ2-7	CASSLAVGLDEQYF	TGTGCCAGCAGCTTAGCAGTGGGTTTGGACGAGCAGTACTTC
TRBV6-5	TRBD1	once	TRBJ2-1	CASSYRPGGSYNEQFF	TGTGCCAGCAGTTACCGTCCAGGGGGCTCCTACAATGAGCAGTTCTTC
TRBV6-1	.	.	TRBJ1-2	CASRRGSHYGYTF	TGTGCCAGCAGGAGGGGGTCGCACTATGGCTACACCTTC
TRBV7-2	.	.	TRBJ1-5	CASSLTGNQPQHF	TGTGCCAGCAGCTTAACGGGCAATCAGCCCCAGCATTTT
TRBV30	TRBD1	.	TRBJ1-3	CAWGQGLGNTIYF	TGTGCCTGGGGACAGGGCCTCGGAAACACCATATATTTT
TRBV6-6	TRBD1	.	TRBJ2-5	CASSTDRGFGETQYF	TGTGCCAGCAGTACGGACAGGGGTTTCGGGGAGACCCAGTACTTC
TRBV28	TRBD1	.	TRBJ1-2	CASSWGTGIYGYTF	TGTGCCAGCAGCTGGGGGACAGGAATCTATGGCTACACCTTC
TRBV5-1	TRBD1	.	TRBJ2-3	CASSQGAGDTQYF	TGCGCCAGCAGCCAGGGGGCTGGAGATACGCAGTATTTT
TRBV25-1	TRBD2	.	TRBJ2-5	CASSRGEGLSLETQYF	TGTGCCAGCAGTCGAGGGGAGGGGCTCTCTCTAGAGACCCAGTACTTC
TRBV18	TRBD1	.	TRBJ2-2	CASSPRTGAPVGRTNTGELFF	TGTGCCAGCTCACCACGAACAGGGGCCCCCGTCGGTAGAACGAACACCGGGGAGCTGTTTTTT
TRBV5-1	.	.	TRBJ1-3	CASSASPQQGRIGNTIYF	TGCGCCAGCAGCGCATCTCCTCAACAGGGCCGTATTGGAAACACCATATATTTT
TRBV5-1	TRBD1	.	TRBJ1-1	CASSANTGGRTEAFF	TGCGCCAGCAGCGCGAACACAGGGGGCAGGACTGAAGCTTTCTTT